These 21 T cell receptor beta chains came from one sample sequenced in a study of blood T cell repertoires in COVID-19. Sequencing was performed with immunoSEQ multiplex PCR; in TCRdb, only in-frame clones are kept and a portion is missing. Altogether roughly 250,000 clones are present, 86% being singletons, with the ten largest covering 3% to 4%. Sequencing was carried out using PBMCs or T cells enriched from blood (not recorded which). The source of these receptors is a woman aged 40 to 50 with acute COVID-19.

This clone came up a few times. The rearrangement uses TRBV5-1 and TRBJ1-1, with a weak D call TRBD1 (5 bases). There are 14 residues in the CDR3. Germline-derived CDR1 and CDR2 are SGHRS and YFSETQ. V was trimmed by 0 bases and J by 4 bases, leaving 10 bases between them. Here the CDR3 DNA reads TGCGCCAGCAGCTTGGGCGGGGGAGGCACTGAAGCTTTCTTT. Its translation: CASSLGGGGTEAFF.

This clone appeared a single time. The J gene is TRBJ2-5, the V gene TRBV24-1, with D possibly being TRBD1 (5 bases). V was cut by 4 bases and J by 1 base, with 12 bases left in between. The CDR3 sequence is 15 residues long. CDR1 and CDR2 from the germline V gene are KGHDR and SFDVKD. The chain's CDR3 is CATSDSRVSQETQYF. CDR3 DNA: TGTGCCACCAGTGACAGCAGGGTCTCCCAAGAGACCCAGTACTTC.

With respect to this clone: The junction departs from germline at one end; a sequencing error may be responsible. The V and J genes are TRBV5-1 and TRBJ2-7, with D possibly matching TRBD1 (6 bases). From germline, CDR1 is SGHRS and CDR2 YFSETQ. The CDR3 extends over 14 amino acids. CDR3 nucleotide sequence: TGCGCCAGCAGCCCCGGGACATCCACCTACCAGCAGTACTTC. This sequence encodes CASSPGTSTYQQYF.

The rearrangement joins TRBV29-1 to TRBJ2-7; TRBD2 agrees at 10 bases. This CDR3 comprises 12 residues. V shed 7 bases and J 5 bases; nucleotides not matched to a gene: 5. CDR1 and CDR2 from the germline V gene are SQVTM and ANQGSEA. CDR3 amino acids: CSAGLAEDEQYF. DNA of the CDR3: TGCAGCGCCGGACTAGCGGAAGACGAGCAGTACTTC.

The chain has TRBV6-5 and TRBJ1-5; 7 nucleotides align to TRBD1. The CDR3 covers 14 residues. The trim removed 6 bases at V and 5 bases at J, leaving 7 bases unmatched. Germline lookup yields CDR1 MNHEY and CDR2 SVGAGI. CDR3 DNA sequence: TGTGCCAGCAGCCGCGCCAGGGGGGATCAGCCCCAGCATTTT. The encoded protein is CASSRARGDQPQHF.

This clone was seen a few times. J is TRBJ2-5 and V is TRBV2; tentatively, D is TRBD1 (5 bases). CDR1 and CDR2 from the germline V gene are SNHLY and FYNNEI. Between the trimmed V and J ends, which lost 5 bases and 3 bases, there was a span of 7 bases. This CDR3 comprises 12 residues. The CDR3 region has the DNA TGTGCCAGCAGTATCAGGGAAGAGACCCAGTACTTC. Residues: CASSIREETQYF.

The chain uses TRBV29-1 and TRBJ1-1, with 8 bases matching TRBD1. Trimming removed 5 bases from V and 2 bases from J; junction bases left unmatched: 7. The CDR3 contains 14 residues. CDR1 is SQVTM, CDR2 ANQGSEA, per germline. The CDR3 loop is CSVRTGTGNTEAFF. The CDR3, as DNA: TGCAGCGTTAGGACAGGGACGGGCAACACTGAAGCTTTCTTT.

This clone was seen only once. V usage is TRBV7-9 and J usage is TRBJ1-3; 9 bases map to TRBD1. J gave up 0 bases and V 3 bases, and 3 bases lay outside the gene matches. The germline V gene encodes CDR1 SEHNR and CDR2 FQNEAQ (reference sequence). The CDR3 runs to 16 residues. CDR3 residues: CASSLTGGYSGNTIYF. CDR3 DNA sequence: TGTGCCAGCAGCTTGACAGGGGGGTACTCTGGAAACACCATATATTTT.

This clone was observed many times. This rearrangement joins TRBV30 to TRBJ1-1; a possible D gene is TRBD1 (6 bases). CDR3 length: 12 amino acids. Germline loops: CDR1 GTSNPN, CDR2 SVGIG (reference sequence). The V and J ends lost 8 bases and 6 bases respectively, with 16 bases between them. Here the CDR3 DNA reads TGTGCCGGGGAAGGGGGTGGCCCTGAAGCTTTCTTT. Translation gives CAGEGGGPEAFF.

The rearrangement uses TRBV5-4 and TRBJ2-3; TRBD2 is a possible D gene (6 bases). The CDR3 totals 14 residues. V was pared by 4 bases and J by 4 bases, with 13 bases between. Germline V CDR1 and CDR2: SGHNT, YYREEE (reference sequence). This chain's CDR3 is CASSAAGGADTQYF. The CDR3 nucleotides are TGTGCCAGCAGCGCAGCGGGTGGGGCAGATACGCAGTATTTT.

The chain has TRBV27 and TRBJ2-7, with D tentatively TRBD2 (6 bases). Trimming stripped 7 bases from V and 2 bases from J, with 15 bases between. Germline CDR1 reads MNHEY; CDR2 reads SMNVEV (reference sequence). CDR3 length: 14 amino acids. This chain's CDR3 is CASITSGFPYEQYF. CDR3 DNA sequence: TGTGCCAGCATTACCAGCGGGTTCCCCTACGAGCAGTACTTC.

The rearrangement links TRBV3-1 (or the pseudogene TRBV3-2) to TRBJ2-7; D unresolved. CDR3 length equals 11 residues. V lost 5 bases and J lost 5, with 7 bases in between. CDR1 and CDR2 from the germline V gene are LGHDT and YNNKEL (reference sequence). CDR3 in DNA: TGTGCCAGCAGCGCCTCGGACGAGCAGTACTTC. Translating gives CASSASDEQYF.

The chain is built from TRBV19 and TRBJ2-2; 13 bases map to TRBD2. The CDR3 has 17 amino acids. V lost 3 bases and J lost 5; bases outside the gene matches: 6. The germline V gene has CDR1 LNHDA and CDR2 SQIVND (reference sequence). CDR3 sequence reads: CASSIGLAGATTGELFF. The CDR3 DNA reads TGTGCCAGTAGTATCGGACTAGCGGGAGCAACAACCGGGGAGCTGTTTTTT. The whole variable domain, remainder taken from reference TRBV19 and TRBJ2-2, is DGGITQSPKYLFRKEGQNVTLSCEQNLNHDAMYWYRQDPGQGLRLIYYSQIVNDFQKGDIAEGYSVSREKKESFPLTVTSAQKNPTAFYLCASSIGLAGATTGELFFGEGSRLTVL.

CDR3 DNA sequence: TGTGCCAGCAGCCCAGGTAAAGCGGCGTACCAAGAGACCCAGTACTTC. It is translated as CASSPGKAAYQETQYF. The rearrangement joins TRBV3-1 (or the pseudogene TRBV3-2) to TRBJ2-5; TRBD2 is a possible D gene (5 bases). Germline V gives CDR1 LGHDT, CDR2 YNNKEL (reference sequence). Trimming stripped 4 bases from V and 0 bases from J, with 15 bases between. The CDR3 is 16 residues long.

The rearrangement links TRBV5-4 to TRBJ2-5, with 7 bases identical to TRBD2. After removal of 2 bases from V and 4 bases from J, the junction contained 8 bases not matched to a gene. Per germline, CDR1 SGHNT and CDR2 YYREEE (reference sequence). The CDR3 spans 15 residues. The CDR3 coding sequence is TGTGCCAGCAGCTTCCACGGGACTAAAGTAGAGACCCAGTACTTC. Amino acid sequence: CASSFHGTKVETQYF.

The gene calls are TRBV7-3 and TRBJ2-3; 8 bases are shared with TRBD2. V lost 0 bases and J lost 5; bases outside the gene matches: 4. Germline V gene data show CDR1 as SGHTA and CDR2 as FQGTGA. There are 15 residues in the CDR3. DNA for the CDR3: TGTGCCAGCAGCTTAACTAGCGGGATAGTAGATACGCAGTATTTT. It encodes CASSLTSGIVDTQYF.

This clone was detected only a few times. The chain recombines TRBV19 with TRBJ2-7, with TRBD2 identical over 9 bases. V dropped 5 bases and J dropped 2; count of bases not matched to a gene: 13. Germline assignment: CDR1 LNHDA and CDR2 SQIVND (reference sequence). The CDR3 loop spans 17 amino acids. The CDR3 DNA reads as TGTGCCAGTAGTCTAGGGGGGATGGCTAGCGGGACCTACGAGCAGTACTTC. This gives the protein CASSLGGMASGTYEQYF.

V and J are TRBV6-5 and TRBJ2-2; D may be TRBD2 (5 bases). Germline values: CDR1 MNHEY, CDR2 SVGAGI. Trimming stripped 8 bases from V and 6 bases from J, with 13 bases between. The CDR3 covers 13 residues. The CDR3 loop is CASLRGPAGELFF. The CDR3 nucleotides are TGTGCCAGCCTTAGAGGGCCCGCCGGGGAGCTGTTTTTT.

The chain carries TRBV7-2 and TRBJ2-1, with TRBD2 matching 10 bases. Germline V lookup: CDR1 SGHTA, CDR2 FQGNSA. CDR3 length: 14 amino acids. V trimming: 5 bases; J trimming: 9 bases; junction bases outside the gene matches: 7. CDR3 DNA sequence: TGTGCCAGCAGCAAAGGGACTAGCGCAACTGAGCAGTTCTTC. Its protein is CASSKGTSATEQFF. The complete variable domain, with remaining parts taken from reference TRBV7-2 and TRBJ2-1, reads GAGVSQSPSNKVTEKGKDVELRCDPISGHTALYWYRQSLGQGLEFLIYFQGNSAPDKSGLPSDRFSAERTGGSVSTLTIQRTQQEDSAVYLCASSKGTSATEQFFGPGTRLTVL.

A word on this clone: Distinct nucleotide sequences in the sample also encode this CDR3. The rearrangement uses TRBV5-1 and TRBJ1-4; 7 nucleotides line up with TRBD1. The junction had 1 base not matched to a gene; V was cut back by 0 bases and J by 5 bases. This CDR3 has 14 amino acids. The V gene's germline CDR1 is SGHRS and CDR2 YFSETQ. The CDR3, as DNA: TGCGCCAGCAGCTTGGACAGGGGCAATGAAAAACTGTTTTTT. It translates to CASSLDRGNEKLFF.

CDR3: CASSKVAGLTDTQYF. The CDR3 nucleotides read TGTGCCAGCAGTAAGGTAGCGGGGTTGACGGATACGCAGTATTTT. The chain employs TRBV6-4 and TRBJ2-3; 8 nucleotides agree with TRBD2. V was pared by 5 bases and J by 6 bases, with 10 bases of the junction left unmatched. The CDR3 contains 15 residues. The germline V gene has CDR1 MRHNA and CDR2 SNTAGT.